One and the same sample provided the 30 T cell receptor beta chains below, sequenced in a study of blood T cell repertoires in COVID-19. TCRdb's table, derived via immunoSEQ multiplex PCR, lists solely in-frame clones and lacks some. The table lists nearly 400,000 clones, about nine tenths of them singletons. Source material: PBMCs or T cells enriched from blood (not recorded which). The receptors derive from a woman between 25 and 40 years old who had recovered from COVID-19.

This sequence joins TRBV9 and TRBJ1-4; D may be TRBD1 (5 bases). V lost 5 bases and J lost 12, with 20 bases in between. Germline CDR1 and CDR2: SGDLS and YYNGEE. The CDR3 length is 14 residues. CDR3 in amino acids: CASRKGITQGELFF. The DNA of the CDR3 is TGTGCCAGCAGAAAAGGGATCACGCAAGGGGAACTGTTTTTT.

The V gene is TRBV12-3 or TRBV12-4, the J gene TRBJ2-1; no clear D gene. The CDR3 length is 11 residues. Trimming stripped 5 bases from V and 13 bases from J, with 12 bases between. CDR3 loop: CASSITYRQFF. CDR3 nucleotide sequence: TGTGCCAGCAGTATCACTTATCGTCAGTTCTTC.

The chain couples TRBV27 to TRBJ2-7; D perhaps matches TRBD1 (7 bases). V was shortened by 6 bases and J by 2 bases, with 14 bases between the two germline ends. CDR1 is MNHEY, CDR2 SMNVEV, per germline (reference sequence). The CDR3 has 14 amino acids. This CDR3 is CASSRTGGAYEQYF. DNA for the CDR3: TGTGCCAGCAGCCGGACAGGAGGGGCCTACGAGCAGTACTTC.

This clone was found once. The V gene is TRBV27, the J gene TRBJ2-2, with TRBD2 identical over 9 bases. The CDR3 sequence is 17 residues long. Germline loops: CDR1 MNHEY, CDR2 SMNVEV (reference sequence). Trimming removed 0 bases from V and 3 bases from J; junction bases left unmatched: 5. CDR3 DNA sequence: TGTGCCAGCAGTTTATCGTTAGCGGGGGTGTACACCGGGGAGCTGTTTTTT. It is translated as CASSLSLAGVYTGELFF.

This clone was counted a few times. The J gene is TRBJ2-3, the V gene TRBV7-8; tentative D call: TRBD1 (6 bases). The V end lost 8 bases, the J end lost 2 bases, and 17 bases lay between the germline ends. This CDR3 spans 15 amino acids. CDR1 and CDR2 from the germline V gene are SGHVS and FQNEAQ. The CDR3 loop is CASSSNREHTDTQYF. In DNA, the CDR3 is TGTGCCAGCTCCTCGAACAGGGAACACACAGATACGCAGTATTTT.

This clone was seen only a few times. This rearrangement joins TRBV19 to TRBJ1-1; 8 bases match TRBD1. The CDR3 loop spans 17 amino acids. With 1 base clipped from V and 7 bases from J, the junction kept 14 bases outside the gene matches. The germline V gene encodes CDR1 LNHDA and CDR2 SQIVND (reference sequence). DNA of the CDR3: TGTGCCAGTAGTATAGGTTTTAGGGACAGGTCGTACGGTGAAGCTTTCTTT. It yields the protein CASSIGFRDRSYGEAFF.

This chain uses TRBV7-2 with TRBJ1-4, with a weak D call TRBD1 (5 bases). CDR3 length: 13 amino acids. Germline CDR1 reads SGHTA; CDR2 reads FQGNSA. The V and J ends lost 5 bases and 14 bases respectively, with 18 bases between them. Written as DNA, the CDR3 is TGTGCCAGCAGCCCCGCCGGGCCAGGGAGGCTGTTTTTT. This sequence encodes CASSPAGPGRLFF.

The CDR3 DNA is TGTGCCAGCAGCGCGCCTAGCGTCGGGACCGGGGAGCTGTTTTTT. Residues: CASSAPSVGTGELFF. The V gene is TRBV9, the J gene TRBJ2-2; D is perhaps TRBD2 (6 bases). Trimming removed 3 bases at V and 5 bases at J, with 14 bases between. From germline, CDR1 is SGDLS and CDR2 YYNGEE. This CDR3 comprises 15 residues.

J is TRBJ1-1 and V is TRBV30, with 8 nucleotides matching TRBD1. The J segment lost 10 bases and the V segment lost 2 bases, leaving 12 bases of the junction unmatched. From germline, CDR1 is GTSNPN and CDR2 SVGIG (reference sequence). There are 14 residues in the CDR3. This chain's CDR3 is CAWSTGTGFKGAFF. The CDR3 bases are TGTGCCTGGAGTACCGGGACAGGCTTTAAGGGAGCTTTCTTT.

The chain joins TRBV5-1 to TRBJ2-1; weak D call: TRBD2 (5 bases). This CDR3 is built from 17 residues. Trimming removed 1 base at V and 0 bases at J, with 14 bases between. Per germline, CDR1 SGHRS and CDR2 YFSETQ. In nucleotides, the CDR3 is TGCGCCAGCAGCTTGAGGACGGCGACTACCTCCTACAATGAGCAGTTCTTC. The encoded protein is CASSLRTATTSYNEQFF.

The V gene is TRBV24-1, the J gene TRBJ2-3; TRBD1 agrees at 8 bases. J was trimmed by 1 base and V by 7 bases; bases with no gene match: 18. This CDR3 is 19 amino acids long. CDR1 KGHDR and CDR2 SFDVKD come from the germline V gene. CDR3 nucleotide sequence: TGTGCCACCAGCCCTCCCCCGGGACAGGCGAAGGAGGGCACAGATACGCAGTATTTT. Translating gives CATSPPPGQAKEGTDTQYF.

The chain links TRBV4-1 to TRBJ1-2; D ambiguous. With 0 bases removed from V and 3 bases from J, the gap between germline ends came to 11 bases. The CDR3 is 15 residues long. Germline V gene lookup returns CDR1 MGHRA and CDR2 YSYEKL. The CDR3 reads CASSQDPPTHYGYTF. CDR3 nucleotides: TGCGCCAGCAGCCAAGATCCCCCGACACACTATGGCTACACCTTC.

The genes are TRBV4-1 and TRBJ2-1; the D gene is possibly TRBD2 (6 bases). V was shortened by 6 bases and J by 0 bases, with 12 bases between the two germline ends. CDR1 MGHRA and CDR2 YSYEKL come from the germline V gene. The CDR3 is 15 residues long. DNA for the CDR3: TGCGCCAGCAGGACCCCCGGGAGCTCCTACAATGAGCAGTTCTTC. This sequence encodes CASRTPGSSYNEQFF.

The rearrangement links TRBV29-1 to TRBJ2-7; 7 nucleotides match TRBD1. From germline, CDR1 is SQVTM and CDR2 ANQGSEA. This CDR3 is built from 13 residues. Trimming took 8 bases from V and 7 from J; bases not matched to a gene: 14. CDR3 region: CSFLPPGQLEQYF. The DNA for the CDR3 is TGCAGCTTCCTACCCCCGGGACAGCTAGAGCAGTACTTC.

This clone was seen a single time. This rearrangement joins TRBV2 to TRBJ2-1; D is perhaps TRBD1 (6 bases). CDR1 SNHLY and CDR2 FYNNEI come from the germline V gene. V gave up 6 bases and J gave up 1 base, with 13 bases separating them. This CDR3 has 15 amino acids. The CDR3 spells CASSARDRSYNEQFF. The CDR3 bases are TGTGCCAGCAGCGCAAGAGACAGGTCCTACAATGAGCAGTTCTTC.

This sequence joins TRBV28 and TRBJ2-3, with D maybe TRBD1 (6 bases). Germline CDR1 MDHEN, CDR2 SYDVKM. The CDR3 runs 15 residues. The V end lost 3 bases, the J end lost 2 bases, and 12 bases lay between the germline ends. The DNA of the CDR3 is TGTGCCAGCAGTTTGACAGGAGTTTTCACAGATACGCAGTATTTT. Its protein is CASSLTGVFTDTQYF.

The rearrangement uses TRBV30 and TRBJ1-5, with D possibly matching TRBD1 (6 bases). The V and J ends lost 2 bases and 4 bases respectively, with 15 bases between them. The CDR3 consists of 15 residues. CDR1 is GTSNPN and CDR2 is SVGIG in the germline V gene (reference sequence). CDR3 in amino acids: CAWSPGGTPNQPQHF. In DNA form, the CDR3 reads TGTGCCTGGAGTCCCGGGGGGACACCTAATCAGCCCCAGCATTTT. The full variable domain, with the rest looked up from reference TRBV30 and TRBJ1-5, is SQTIHQWPATLVQPVGSPLSLECTVEGTSNPNLYWYRQAAGRGLQLLFYSVGIGQISSEVPQNLSASRPQDRQFILSSKKLLLSDSGFYLCAWSPGGTPNQPQHFGDGTRLSIL.

This rearrangement joins TRBV5-6 to TRBJ2-2; possible D gene TRBD2, 5 bases. V dropped 2 bases and J dropped 6 bases, with 14 bases sitting between them. The CDR3 consists of 15 residues. Germline values: CDR1 SGHDT, CDR2 YYEEEE. The CDR3 sequence: CASSLRGYYPGELFF. In DNA form, the CDR3 reads TGTGCCAGCAGCTTACGAGGGTATTATCCCGGGGAGCTGTTTTTT.

This clone was counted once. This chain connects TRBV7-3 to TRBJ2-1; 7 nucleotides agree with TRBD2. The V and J ends lost 6 bases and 8 bases, in that order; junction bases with no gene match: 10. Germline loops: CDR1 SGHTA, CDR2 FQGTGA. The CDR3 covers 14 residues. The chain's CDR3 is CASSSIGGGDEQFF. DNA of the CDR3: TGTGCCAGCAGTTCAATAGGCGGGGGTGATGAGCAGTTCTTC.

This clone has just one count. The chain uses TRBV15 and TRBJ2-2; tentatively, D is TRBD2 (5 bases). Germline CDR1 reads LNHNV; CDR2 reads YYDKDF (reference sequence). The CDR3 loop spans 15 amino acids. Deletions cut 1 base from V and 6 bases from J, with 12 bases between. The CDR3 region is CATSRVRGRAGELFF. The DNA for the CDR3 is TGTGCCACCAGCAGAGTTCGGGGTCGGGCCGGGGAGCTGTTTTTT. Together with reference TRBV15 and TRBJ2-2, the CDR3 gives the full variable domain: DAMVIQNPRYQVTQFGKPVTLSCSQTLNHNVMYWYQQKSSQAPKLLFHYYDKDFNNEADTPDNFQSRRPNTSFCFLDIRSPGLGDTAMYLCATSRVRGRAGELFFGEGSRLTVL.

This clone occurred once. The chain carries TRBV19 and TRBJ2-3; maybe TRBD2 (5 bases). The CDR3 is 15 residues long. V dropped 5 bases and J dropped 1 base, with 13 bases sitting between them. CDR1 and CDR2 from the germline V gene are LNHDA and SQIVND (reference sequence). As DNA, the CDR3 is TGTGCCAGTAGTTCGGCTACTAGAGGCACAGATACGCAGTATTTT. As protein: CASSSATRGTDTQYF.

Turning to this clone: The same CDR3 can be traced to other DNA sequences in this sample. J is TRBJ2-7 and V is TRBV11-2; D ambiguous. With 2 bases removed from V and 3 bases from J, the gap between germline ends came to 2 bases. Germline CDR1 reads SGHAT; CDR2 reads FQNNGV. The CDR3 consists of 11 residues. DNA of the CDR3: TGTGCCAGCAGCTTACGCTACGAGCAGTACTTC. This translates into CASSLRYEQYF.

This clone was seen a single time. The chain joins TRBV27 to TRBJ1-2, with a tentative D call TRBD1 (5 bases). Looked up from germline, CDR1 is MNHEY and CDR2 is SMNVEV (reference sequence). The V and J ends lost 4 bases and 2 bases respectively, with 14 bases between them. The CDR3 consists of 15 residues. The CDR3 bases are TGTGCCAGCAGTTCCTACGGTGGGGGGAACTATGGCTACACCTTC. Encoded protein: CASSSYGGGNYGYTF.

CDR3 region: CASSKASAASVYGYTF. CDR3 DNA sequence: TGTGCCAGTAGTAAGGCGTCCGCGGCGTCAGTATATGGCTACACCTTC. The V call is TRBV19, the J call TRBJ1-2; D ambiguous. This CDR3 has 16 amino acids. The germline V gene encodes CDR1 LNHDA and CDR2 SQIVND (reference sequence). The V gene lost 4 bases and the J gene lost 5 bases, with 20 bases spanning the gap.

V and J are TRBV27 and TRBJ2-1, with a possible D match to TRBD1 (6 bases). V was cut by 9 bases and J by 4 bases, with 13 bases left in between. Germline V lookup: CDR1 MNHEY, CDR2 SMNVEV (reference sequence). This CDR3 has 13 residues. This chain's CDR3 is CASASGVYNEQFF. The CDR3 DNA is TGTGCCAGTGCGTCAGGGGTTTACAATGAGCAGTTCTTC.

This rearrangement joins TRBV2 to TRBJ1-2, with 7 bases lining up with TRBD1. The CDR3 has 13 residues. Looked up from germline, CDR1 is SNHLY and CDR2 is FYNNEI. The trim removed 6 bases at V and 4 bases at J, leaving 5 bases unmatched. The CDR3 is CASRPGTAYGYTF. The CDR3 coding sequence is TGTGCCAGCAGGCCCGGGACAGCCTATGGCTACACCTTC. Full variable domain (missing parts from reference TRBV2 and TRBJ1-2): EPEVTQTPSHQVTQMGQEVILRCVPISNHLYFYWYRQILGQKVEFLVSFYNNEISEKSEIFDDQFSVERPDGSNFTLKIRSTKLEDSAMYFCASRPGTAYGYTFGSGTRLTVV.

This clone was picked up a small number of times. J is TRBJ1-5 and V is TRBV19; 8 bases map to TRBD1. From germline, CDR1 is LNHDA and CDR2 SQIVND (reference sequence). J gave up 5 bases and V 9 bases, and 12 bases lay outside the gene matches. CDR3 length: 15 residues. This CDR3 reads CASKTGQGSYQPQHF. CDR3 in DNA: TGTGCCAGCAAGACCGGACAGGGCTCATATCAGCCCCAGCATTTT.

The chain joins TRBV2 to TRBJ2-1; 10 bases are a match to TRBD2. The CDR3 has 15 residues. V lost 4 bases, J lost 2 bases, and 2 bases stayed unmatched. CDR1 and CDR2 (germline): SNHLY, FYNNEI. The CDR3 sequence: CASSVLAGAYNEQFF. CDR3 bases: TGTGCCAGCAGTGTTCTAGCGGGAGCCTACAATGAGCAGTTCTTC.

V gene TRBV3-1 (or the pseudogene TRBV3-2) combines with J gene TRBJ1-1, with D unresolved. This CDR3 is 14 amino acids long. Trimming left V 2 bases short and J 6 bases short, with 13 bases between. The germline V gene encodes CDR1 LGHDT and CDR2 YNNKEL (reference sequence). In DNA form, the CDR3 reads TGTGCCAGCAGCCAAAAATCTGAGATGGCTGAAGCTTTCTTT. Encoded protein: CASSQKSEMAEAFF.

J is TRBJ2-3 and V is TRBV5-1, with 7 nucleotides matching TRBD2. Germline V CDR1 and CDR2: SGHRS, YFSETQ. V was clipped by 1 base and J by 1 base; unmatched bases: 0. The CDR3 runs 14 residues. Written as DNA, the CDR3 is TGCGCCAGCAGCTTGAGCGGGGGCACAGATACGCAGTATTTT. Amino acids: CASSLSGGTDTQYF.